Described below is a single T cell receptor beta chain sequence and its context. The entry originates in a study of blood T cell repertoires in COVID-19. Study information: COVID-19 samples from acute and convalescent phases originated in the United States, Italy and Spain. Nucleic acid was either cDNA or gDNA, and it came from T cells, B-cell-depleted T cells, or PBMCs.

Germline CDR1 is GTSNPN and CDR2 is SVGIG (reference sequence). CDR3 length: 11 residues. Between the trimmed V and J ends, which lost 8 bases and 10 bases, there was a span of 15 bases. The table came from immunoSEQ multiplex PCR; TCRdb's copy has only in-frame clones and leaves some out. The sample has 250,000 to 350,000 clones, about nine tenths seen once. The source material was peripheral blood. The clonotype originates from a woman between 50 and 59 years old with COVID-19, enrolled during active disease. The chain joins TRBV30 to TRBJ2-1, with a possible D match to TRBD1 (6 bases). The CDR3 nucleotides read TGTGCCCGGATTTTGGGGACAGAGCAGTTCTTC. As protein: CARILGTEQFF.